The table lists the clone carrying this T cell receptor (beta chain) with a count of one. Here immunoSEQ multiplex PCR was the method, and the copy in TCRdb shows in-frame clones only, minus some. The sample holds more than 150,000 clones; over 80% are singletons and the top ten take over 1.1%. The sample belongs to a study of control samples from healthy donors and cancer patients. The V end lost 1 base, the J end lost 2 bases, and 11 bases lay between the germline ends. Germline V CDR1 and CDR2: KGHSH, LQKENI. The CDR3 sequence is 15 residues long. The sequencing sample was made of blood. The chain has TRBV18 and TRBJ1-1; D gene ambiguous. This sequence was found in a man between 18 and 35 years old in good health. The CDR3 protein is CASSPQLSSNTEAFF. The CDR3 bases are TGTGCCAGCTCACCACAGTTGTCAAGTAACACTGAAGCTTTCTTT.